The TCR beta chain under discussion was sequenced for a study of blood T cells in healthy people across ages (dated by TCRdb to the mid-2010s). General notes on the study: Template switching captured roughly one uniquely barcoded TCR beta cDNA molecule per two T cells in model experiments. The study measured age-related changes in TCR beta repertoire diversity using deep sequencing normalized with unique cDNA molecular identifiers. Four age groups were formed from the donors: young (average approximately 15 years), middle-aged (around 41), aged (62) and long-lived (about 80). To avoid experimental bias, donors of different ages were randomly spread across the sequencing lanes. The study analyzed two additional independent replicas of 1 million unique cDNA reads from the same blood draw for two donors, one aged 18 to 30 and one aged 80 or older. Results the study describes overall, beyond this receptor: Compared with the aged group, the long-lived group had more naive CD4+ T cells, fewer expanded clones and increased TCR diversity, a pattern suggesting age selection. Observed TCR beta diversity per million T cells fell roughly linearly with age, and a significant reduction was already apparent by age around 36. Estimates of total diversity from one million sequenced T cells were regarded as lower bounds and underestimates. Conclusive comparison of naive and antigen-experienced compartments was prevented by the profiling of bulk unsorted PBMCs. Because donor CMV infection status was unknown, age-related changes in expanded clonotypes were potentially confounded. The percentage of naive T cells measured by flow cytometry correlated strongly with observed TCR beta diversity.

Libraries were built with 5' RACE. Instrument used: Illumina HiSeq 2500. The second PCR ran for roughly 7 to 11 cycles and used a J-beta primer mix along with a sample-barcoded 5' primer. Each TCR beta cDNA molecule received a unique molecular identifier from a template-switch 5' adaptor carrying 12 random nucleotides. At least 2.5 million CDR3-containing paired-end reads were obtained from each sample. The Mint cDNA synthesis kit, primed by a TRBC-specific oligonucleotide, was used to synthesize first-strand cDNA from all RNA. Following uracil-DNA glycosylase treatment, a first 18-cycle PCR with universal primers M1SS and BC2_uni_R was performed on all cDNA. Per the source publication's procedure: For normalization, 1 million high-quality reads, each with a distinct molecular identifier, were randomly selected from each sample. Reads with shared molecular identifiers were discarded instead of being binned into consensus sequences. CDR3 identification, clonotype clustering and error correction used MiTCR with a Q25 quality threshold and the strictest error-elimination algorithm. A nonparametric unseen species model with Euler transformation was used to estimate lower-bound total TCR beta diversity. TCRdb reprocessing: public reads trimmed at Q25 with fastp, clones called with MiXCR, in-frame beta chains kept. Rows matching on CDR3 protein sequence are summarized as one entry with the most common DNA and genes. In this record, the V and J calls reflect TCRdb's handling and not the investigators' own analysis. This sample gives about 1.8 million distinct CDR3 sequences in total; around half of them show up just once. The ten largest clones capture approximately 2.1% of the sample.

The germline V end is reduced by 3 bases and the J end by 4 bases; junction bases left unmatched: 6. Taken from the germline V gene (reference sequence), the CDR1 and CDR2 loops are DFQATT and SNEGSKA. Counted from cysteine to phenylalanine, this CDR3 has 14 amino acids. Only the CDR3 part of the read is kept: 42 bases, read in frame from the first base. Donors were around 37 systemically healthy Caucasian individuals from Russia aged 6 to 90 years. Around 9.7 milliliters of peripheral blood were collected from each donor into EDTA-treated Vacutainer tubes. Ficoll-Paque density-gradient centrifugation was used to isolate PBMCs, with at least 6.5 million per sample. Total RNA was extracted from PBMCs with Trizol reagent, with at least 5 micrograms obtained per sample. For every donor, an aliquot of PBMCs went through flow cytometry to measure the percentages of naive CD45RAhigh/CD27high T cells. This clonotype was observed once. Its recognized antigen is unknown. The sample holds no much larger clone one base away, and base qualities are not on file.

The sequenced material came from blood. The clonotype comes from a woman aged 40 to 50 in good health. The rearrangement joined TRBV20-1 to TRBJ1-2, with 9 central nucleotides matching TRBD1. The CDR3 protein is CSASGDRVIYGYTF. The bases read TGCAGTGCTAGCGGGGACAGGGTAATCTATGGCTACACCTTC.